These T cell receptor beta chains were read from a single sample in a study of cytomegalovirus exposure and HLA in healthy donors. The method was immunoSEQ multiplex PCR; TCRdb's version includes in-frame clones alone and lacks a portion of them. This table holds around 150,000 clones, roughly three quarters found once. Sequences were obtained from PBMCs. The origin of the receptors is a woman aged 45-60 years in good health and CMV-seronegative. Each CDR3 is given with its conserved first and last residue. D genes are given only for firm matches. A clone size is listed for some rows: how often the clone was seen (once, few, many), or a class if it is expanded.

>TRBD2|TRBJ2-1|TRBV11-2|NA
CASTHLRRGTSGPRGEQFF
TGTGCCAGCACCCACCTCCGGAGAGGGACTAGCGGGCCCCGGGGTGAGCAGTTCTTC
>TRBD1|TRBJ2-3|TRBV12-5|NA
CASGFPGTDTDTQYF
TGTGCTAGTGGTTTCCCCGGGACAGACACAGATACGCAGTATTTT
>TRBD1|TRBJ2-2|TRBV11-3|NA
CASSLTGQGFGELFF
TGTGCCAGCAGCCTAACGGGACAGGGTTTCGGGGAGCTGTTTTTT
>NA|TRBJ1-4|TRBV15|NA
CATSRDEGTAKKLFF
TGTGCCACCAGCAGAGATGAGGGTACCGCGAAGAAACTGTTTTTT
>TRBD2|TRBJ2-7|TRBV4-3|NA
CASSQGTSGGDYEQYF
TGCGCCAGCAGCCAAGGGACTAGCGGGGGCGACTACGAGCAGTACTTC
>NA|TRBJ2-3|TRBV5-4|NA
CASLSAGTDTQYF
TGTGCCAGCCTGAGCGCCGGGACAGATACGCAGTATTTT
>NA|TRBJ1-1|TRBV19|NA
CASSIVQGWDTEAFF
TGTGCCAGTAGTATAGTACAGGGTTGGGACACTGAAGCTTTCTTT
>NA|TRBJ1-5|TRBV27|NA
CASSSRGLGSNQPQHF
TGTGCCAGCAGTTCCAGGGGCTTGGGTAGCAATCAGCCCCAGCATTTT
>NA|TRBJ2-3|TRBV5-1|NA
CASTKGGVEDTQYF
TGCGCCAGCACCAAGGGCGGGGTGGAAGATACGCAGTATTTT
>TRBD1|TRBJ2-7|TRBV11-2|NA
CASSFSGGYEQYF
TGTGCCAGCAGCTTCTCAGGGGGCTACGAGCAGTACTTC
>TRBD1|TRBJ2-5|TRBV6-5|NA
CASSPGTGQETQYF
TGTGCCAGCAGTCCCGGGACAGGACAAGAGACCCAGTACTTC
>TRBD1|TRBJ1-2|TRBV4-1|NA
CASSQGQGSYGYTF
TGCGCCAGCAGCCAAGGACAGGGGTCCTATGGCTACACCTTC
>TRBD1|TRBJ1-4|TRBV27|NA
CASSPGQGHEKLFF
TGTGCCAGCAGCCCGGGACAGGGTCATGAAAAACTGTTTTTT
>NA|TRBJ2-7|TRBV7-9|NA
CASSLRQGSSYEQYF
TGTGCCAGCAGCTTAAGGCAGGGCAGCTCCTACGAGCAGTACTTC
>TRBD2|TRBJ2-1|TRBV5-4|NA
CASSKERTSGGEQFF
TGTGCCAGCAGCAAGGAGAGGACTAGCGGGGGTGAGCAGTTCTTC
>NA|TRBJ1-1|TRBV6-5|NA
CASSRTAENTEAFF
TGTGCCAGCAGCCGGACAGCGGAGAACACTGAAGCTTTCTTT
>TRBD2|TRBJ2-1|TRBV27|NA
CASRERGPYNEQFF
TGTGCCAGCAGGGAGCGGGGGCCATACAATGAGCAGTTCTTC
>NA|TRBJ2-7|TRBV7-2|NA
CASSNQGAGAPYEQYF
TGTGCCAGCAGCAACCAGGGGGCGGGGGCGCCCTACGAGCAGTACTTC
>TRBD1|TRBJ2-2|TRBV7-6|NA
CASSFPGQGKEGTGELFF
TGTGCCAGCAGCTTTCCGGGACAGGGGAAGGAAGGCACCGGGGAGCTGTTTTTT
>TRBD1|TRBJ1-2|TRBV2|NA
CASLQGGGYTF
TGTGCCAGCTTACAGGGGGGTGGCTACACCTTC
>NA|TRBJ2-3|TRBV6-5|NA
CASSYSGPGIDTQYF
TGTGCCAGCAGTTACTCTGGTCCGGGGATTGATACGCAGTATTTT
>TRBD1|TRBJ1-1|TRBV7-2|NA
CASSLQGTGGAGTEAFF
TGTGCCAGCAGCTTACAGGGGACAGGGGGCGCGGGGACTGAAGCTTTCTTT
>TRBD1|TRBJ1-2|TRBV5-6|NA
CASSLGMGQGASGYTF
TGTGCCAGCAGCTTGGGGATGGGACAGGGGGCGAGCGGCTACACCTTC
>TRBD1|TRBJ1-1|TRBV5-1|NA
CASSLGDREHTEAFF
TGCGCCAGCAGCTTGGGGGACAGGGAACACACTGAAGCTTTCTTT
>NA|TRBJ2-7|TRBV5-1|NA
CASSLDGYEQYF
TGCGCCAGCAGCTTGGACGGCTACGAGCAGTACTTC
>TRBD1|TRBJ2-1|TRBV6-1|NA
CASSEEQGAYNEQFF
TGTGCCAGCAGTGAAGAACAGGGGGCCTACAATGAGCAGTTCTTC
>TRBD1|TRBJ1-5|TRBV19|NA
CASSIPGGAQPQHF
TGTGCCAGTAGTATTCCAGGGGGCGCCCAGCCCCAGCATTTT
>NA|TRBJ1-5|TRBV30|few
CAWNRDSNQPQHF
TGTGCCTGGAACAGGGATAGCAATCAGCCCCAGCATTTT
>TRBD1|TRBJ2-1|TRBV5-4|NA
CASSSTGNEQFF
TGTGCCAGCAGCTCGACAGGGAATGAGCAGTTCTTC
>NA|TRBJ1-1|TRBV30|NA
CAWSMNTEAFF
TGTGCCTGGAGCATGAACACTGAAGCTTTCTTT
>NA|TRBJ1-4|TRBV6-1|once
CASSVYQGATNEKLFF
TGTGCCAGCAGTGTATACCAGGGTGCAACTAATGAAAAACTGTTTTTT
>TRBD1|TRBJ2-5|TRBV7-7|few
CASSLVGTGFQETQYF
TGTGCTAGCAGCTTAGTCGGGACAGGATTCCAAGAGACCCAGTACTTC